This T cell receptor (beta chain) appears in the sequencing data of a study of CD8 T cells in Susac syndrome. Concerning this clonotype itself: Antigen specificity is unknown.

The RNA, 0.5 to 1 ug, was put through reverse transcription using random hexamers. TCRdb re-derived calls from the immunoSEQ multiplex PCR reads in MiXCR, one entry per CDR3 protein. The sample contains around 50,000 distinct CDR3 sequences, about 91% of which appear only once. Study outcomes and limitations: The study's TCR sequencing and HLA analysis drew on a certain number of individuals. That number was acknowledged as relatively small.

CDR1 LGHNA and CDR2 YNFKEQ come from the germline V gene. The CDR3 contains 15 residues. V gave up 1 base and J gave up 4 bases; unmatched junction bases: 5. The chain employs TRBV4-2 and TRBJ2-3; the match to TRBD2 covers 7 bases. Sequenced input: CD8+ T cells from PBMCs. This receptor was identified in a human donor in good health. DNA for the CDR3: TGTGCCAGCAGCCAAGGCGCGGGAGTGGCAGATACGCAGTATTTT. It encodes CASSQGAGVADTQYF.